This is a list of T cell receptor beta chains from one sample in a study of blood T cell repertoires in COVID-19. Sequenced by immunoSEQ multiplex PCR; TCRdb stores in-frame clones only, minus some. The table has about 400,000 clones, roughly nine tenths seen once; the top ten hold 1.7%. The sequenced sample consisted of PBMCs or T cells enriched from blood (not recorded which). These receptors were taken from a young woman who had recovered from COVID-19. CDR3s include the opening cysteine and the closing phenylalanine or tryptophan. The D gene is left open where the match is weak. Not every row has a clone size; where given, it reads once, few, many or a size class.

d_call,clone_size,v_call,j_call,cdr3_aa,cdr3_nt
TRBD2,-,TRBV28,TRBJ2-7,CASSLYAGAYEQYF,TGTGCCAGCAGTTTATACGCGGGGGCCTACGAGCAGTACTTC
-,-,TRBV10-3,TRBJ2-5,CAIRGASGGLQETQYF,TGTGCCATCAGAGGCGCGTCAGGGGGGCTGCAAGAGACCCAGTACTTC
-,-,TRBV28,TRBJ1-1,CASRERGGTEAFF,TGTGCCAGCAGGGAGAGAGGGGGCACTGAAGCTTTCTTT
TRBD2,-,TRBV7-2,TRBJ2-5,CASSLLASGSQKETQYF,TGTGCCAGCAGCTTGTTGGCGAGCGGGAGTCAAAAAGAGACCCAGTACTTC
-,-,TRBV2,TRBJ1-1,CASIGIGGRTEAFF,TGTGCCAGCATCGGTATTGGGGGCCGCACTGAAGCTTTCTTT
-,once,TRBV9,TRBJ2-1,CASSVESHLPQQFF,TGTGCCAGCAGCGTAGAGTCACATCTGCCCCAGCAGTTCTTC
-,-,TRBV28,TRBJ2-2,CASTVRDTGELFF,TGTGCCAGCACCGTCAGGGACACCGGGGAGCTGTTTTTT
-,-,TRBV7-9,TRBJ2-7,CASSLAPVVAEQYF,TGTGCCAGCAGCTTAGCCCCAGTTGTAGCCGAGCAGTACTTC
-,-,TRBV30,TRBJ2-1,CAWTQGSGNEQFF,TGTGCCTGGACCCAGGGGTCGGGGAATGAGCAGTTCTTC
TRBD1,-,TRBV5-1,TRBJ2-1,CASSLGPGQTYNEQFF,TGCGCCAGCAGCTTGGGACCGGGACAGACCTACAATGAGCAGTTCTTC
-,few,TRBV12-5,TRBJ1-1,CASGLDRYMNTEAFF,TGTGCTAGTGGTTTGGACAGGTACATGAACACTGAAGCTTTCTTT
TRBD2,-,TRBV3-1/TRBV3-2,TRBJ2-7,CASSQALLGRGLTYEQYF,TGTGCCAGCAGCCAAGCTCTATTGGGACGGGGACTAACCTACGAGCAGTACTTC
-,-,TRBV28,TRBJ2-1,CASSSSHGVTYNEQFF,TGTGCCAGCAGTTCTTCCCACGGGGTGACCTACAATGAGCAGTTCTTC
-,-,TRBV10-2,TRBJ1-2,CATQGLDGYTF,TGCGCCACCCAGGGCCTTGATGGCTACACCTTC
TRBD1,-,TRBV12-5,TRBJ2-2,CASGLVQGYTGELFF,TGTGCTAGTGGTTTGGTACAGGGGTACACCGGGGAGCTGTTTTTT
-,-,TRBV5-1,TRBJ2-5,CASSLAQGLGTQYF,TGCGCCAGCAGCTTGGCCCAGGGGCTTGGGACCCAGTACTTC
TRBD1,-,TRBV28,TRBJ2-7,CASSLLGTGDAYEQYF,TGTGCCAGCAGTTTACTGGGGACAGGGGATGCCTACGAGCAGTACTTC
TRBD1,-,TRBV18,TRBJ1-2,CASSQDRESRYTF,TGTGCCAGCTCACAGGACAGGGAGTCTCGCTACACCTTC
-,-,TRBV10-1,TRBJ2-1,CASRDNYNEQFF,TGCGCCAGCCGGGACAACTACAATGAGCAGTTCTTC
-,once,TRBV2,TRBJ1-5,CASSEFGSNQPQHF,TGTGCCAGCAGTGAATTCGGTAGCAATCAGCCCCAGCATTTT
TRBD1,few,TRBV19,TRBJ1-1,CASSKGTGGNDEAFF,TGTGCCAGTAGTAAAGGGACAGGGGGTAATGATGAAGCTTTCTTT
TRBD1,-,TRBV12-5,TRBJ1-1,CASAHDGQGNTEAFF,TGTGCTAGTGCCCATGATGGACAGGGCAACACTGAAGCTTTCTTT
TRBD1,-,TRBV2,TRBJ1-4,CASRKRTGPNEKLFF,TGTGCCAGCAGGAAGAGGACAGGGCCTAATGAAAAACTGTTTTTT
TRBD1,-,TRBV9,TRBJ1-4,CASSARGDAEKLFF,TGTGCCAGCAGCGCCAGGGGGGATGCTGAAAAACTGTTTTTT
-,-,TRBV29-1,TRBJ2-1,CSVGSRYRPNEQFF,TGCAGCGTTGGTTCTAGGTACAGGCCCAATGAGCAGTTCTTC
-,once,TRBV6-5,TRBJ2-2,CASSYSAEAGELFF,TGTGCCAGCAGTTACTCGGCCGAAGCCGGGGAGCTGTTTTTT
TRBD1,-,TRBV5-6,TRBJ1-2,CASSLARDRYYGYTF,TGTGCCAGCAGCTTGGCCAGGGACAGATACTATGGCTACACCTTC
-,-,TRBV9,TRBJ2-1,CASNHFGNEQFF,TGTGCCAGCAACCACTTTGGCAATGAGCAGTTCTTC
TRBD1,-,TRBV5-1,TRBJ2-7,CASSFGQGEYEQYF,TGCGCCAGCAGCTTTGGACAGGGAGAATACGAGCAGTACTTC
TRBD1,-,TRBV6-5,TRBJ1-5,CASRGTGVKQPQHF,TGTGCCAGCAGGGGGACAGGGGTAAAGCAGCCCCAGCATTTT
-,-,TRBV7-9,TRBJ1-4,CASSLGNESPNEKLFF,TGTGCCAGCAGCTTAGGAAACGAAAGCCCTAATGAAAAACTGTTTTTT
TRBD1,once,TRBV19,TRBJ1-6,CASSAPGGIMSSYNSPLHF,TGTGCCAGTAGTGCCCCAGGGGGGATCATGAGCTCCTATAATTCACCCCTCCACTTT
TRBD1,-,TRBV6-5,TRBJ1-5,CASSFHRGLNQPQHF,TGTGCCAGCAGTTTCCACAGGGGGCTCAATCAGCCCCAGCATTTT
-,-,TRBV29-1,TRBJ1-1,CSVVVGQLNTEAFF,TGCAGCGTTGTAGTTGGACAATTGAACACTGAAGCTTTCTTT
-,-,TRBV4-3,TRBJ1-2,CASSQVPGSNYGYTF,TGCGCCAGCAGCCAAGTCCCGGGGTCTAACTATGGCTACACCTTC
TRBD1,-,TRBV25-1,TRBJ1-1,CASSVLRGHAEAFF,TGTGCCAGCAGTGTACTCAGGGGGCACGCTGAAGCTTTCTTT
-,-,TRBV11-2,TRBJ2-5,CASSLGPQAETQYF,TGTGCCAGCAGCTTAGGTCCCCAGGCTGAGACCCAGTACTTC
TRBD2,-,TRBV3-1/TRBV3-2,TRBJ2-2,CASSQDFTGGTNTGELFF,TGTGCCAGCAGCCAAGACTTCACGGGGGGTACGAACACCGGGGAGCTGTTTTTT
-,-,TRBV29-1,TRBJ1-1,CSVEVNWGHGSNFRLNTEAFF,TGCAGCGTTGAAGTTAATTGGGGGCATGGGTCCAACTTTCGGTTAAACACTGAAGCTTTCTTT
TRBD2,few,TRBV5-1,TRBJ2-3,CASSLGGGSTDTQYF,TGCGCCAGCAGCTTGGGCGGGGGGAGCACAGATACGCAGTATTTT
TRBD1,-,TRBV6-5,TRBJ2-5,CASRSTGRKTQYF,TGTGCCAGCAGATCGACAGGGCGCAAGACCCAGTACTTC
TRBD1,-,TRBV7-2,TRBJ1-1,CASSLRTGNTEAFF,TGTGCCAGCAGCTTACGGACAGGGAACACTGAAGCTTTCTTT
-,-,TRBV2,TRBJ2-7,CASSPLRRLTYEQYF,TGTGCCAGCAGCCCTTTACGCAGGTTAACCTACGAGCAGTACTTC
-,-,TRBV28,TRBJ1-1,CASSLIRESTEAFF,TGTGCCAGCAGCTTAATTAGGGAGAGCACTGAAGCTTTCTTT
TRBD1,-,TRBV19,TRBJ2-1,CASSLFGTDYNEQFF,TGTGCCAGTAGTTTATTCGGGACAGACTACAATGAGCAGTTCTTC
-,-,TRBV11-3,TRBJ1-1,CASSLDPAEVDEAFF,TGTGCCAGCAGCTTAGATCCCGCGGAGGTGGATGAGGCTTTCTTT
-,-,TRBV4-1,TRBJ2-1,CASSHTREAYNEQFF,TGCGCCAGCAGCCATACCCGAGAAGCGTACAATGAGCAGTTCTTC
TRBD1,-,TRBV19,TRBJ1-3,CASSARDRVRNTIYF,TGTGCCAGTAGTGCCCGGGACAGGGTGAGAAACACCATATATTTT
-,once,TRBV2,TRBJ2-1,CASSSLGHEQFF,TGTGCCAGCAGTTCACTTGGGCATGAGCAGTTCTTC
-,-,TRBV5-5,TRBJ2-5,CASSPGRGARETQYF,TGTGCCAGCAGCCCCGGCCGGGGGGCGCGGGAGACCCAGTACTTC
TRBD2,-,TRBV2,TRBJ2-7,CASTAGAVQYF,TGTGCCAGCACGGCGGGAGCGGTGCAGTACTTC
-,-,TRBV7-3,TRBJ2-7,CASSPQIGTFYEQYF,TGTGCCAGCAGCCCCCAGATAGGGACTTTCTACGAGCAGTACTTC